This TCR beta chain was documented in a study of T cell responses to AZD1222 COVID-19 vaccine. Profiling relied on immunoSEQ multiplex PCR, and the TCRdb table lists in-frame clones only, not all of them. The data show under 150,000 clones, roughly 90% seen once. Findings and limits, study-wide: Most donors were white British and more were female, and clonal diversity was possibly underestimated. Spike-specific TCR breadth rose after two AZD1222 doses, and depth rose as well. The peak T cell response came first, and repertoires were sampled only after it. Nearly half of spike-specific TCRs reportedly target unmutated variant regions.

A note on this clone: Its antigen is currently unknown.

This receptor was identified in an adult in good health. Sequenced material: peripheral blood, taken on day 0 of AZD1222 vaccination.

Here the CDR3 reads CASSGQVTDTQYF. Written as DNA, the CDR3 is TGCGCCAGCAGCGGTCAGGTCACAGATACGCAGTATTTT. The gene calls are TRBV10-1 and TRBJ2-3; D is unclear. Trimming removed 6 bases at V and 2 bases at J, with 9 bases between. This CDR3 has 13 residues. CDR1 is WNHNN, CDR2 SYGVQD, per germline (reference sequence).